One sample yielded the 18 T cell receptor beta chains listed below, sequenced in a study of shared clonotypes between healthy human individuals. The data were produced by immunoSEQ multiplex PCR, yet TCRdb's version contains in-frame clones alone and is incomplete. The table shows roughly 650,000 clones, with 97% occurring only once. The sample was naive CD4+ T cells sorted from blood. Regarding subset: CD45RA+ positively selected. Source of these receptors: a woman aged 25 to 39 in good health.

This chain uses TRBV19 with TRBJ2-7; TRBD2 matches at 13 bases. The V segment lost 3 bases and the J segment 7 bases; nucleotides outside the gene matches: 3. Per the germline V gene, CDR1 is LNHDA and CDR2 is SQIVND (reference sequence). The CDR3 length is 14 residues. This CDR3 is CASSMGLAGWEQYF. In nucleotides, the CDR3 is TGTGCCAGTAGTATGGGACTAGCGGGATGGGAGCAGTACTTC.

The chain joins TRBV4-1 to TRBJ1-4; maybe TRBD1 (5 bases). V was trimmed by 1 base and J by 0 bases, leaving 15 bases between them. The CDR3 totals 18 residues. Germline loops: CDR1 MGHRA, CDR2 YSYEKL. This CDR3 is CASSQADSTRATNEKLFF. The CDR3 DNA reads TGCGCCAGCAGCCAAGCAGACAGTACCAGAGCAACTAATGAAAAACTGTTTTTT.

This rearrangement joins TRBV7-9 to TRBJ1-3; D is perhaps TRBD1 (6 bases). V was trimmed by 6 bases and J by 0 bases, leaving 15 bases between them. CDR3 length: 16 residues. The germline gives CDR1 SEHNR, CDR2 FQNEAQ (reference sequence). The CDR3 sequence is CASSRAGQSSGNTIYF. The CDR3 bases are TGTGCCAGCAGTAGGGCGGGACAAAGCTCTGGAAACACCATATATTTT.

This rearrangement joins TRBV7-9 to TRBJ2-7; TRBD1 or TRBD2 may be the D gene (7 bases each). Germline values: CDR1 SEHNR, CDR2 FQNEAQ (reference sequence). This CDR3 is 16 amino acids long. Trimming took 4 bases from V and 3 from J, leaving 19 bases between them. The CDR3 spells CASSWRGGDRDYEQYF. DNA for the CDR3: TGTGCCAGCAGCTGGAGGGGAGGGGACAGAGACTACGAGCAGTACTTC.

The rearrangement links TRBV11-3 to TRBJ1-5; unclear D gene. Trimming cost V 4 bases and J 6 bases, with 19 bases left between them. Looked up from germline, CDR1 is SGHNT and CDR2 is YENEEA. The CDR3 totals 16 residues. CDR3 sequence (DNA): TGTGCCAGCAGCTCGCGGGCTGGAATGTTAGTTCAGCCCCAGCATTTT. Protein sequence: CASSSRAGMLVQPQHF.

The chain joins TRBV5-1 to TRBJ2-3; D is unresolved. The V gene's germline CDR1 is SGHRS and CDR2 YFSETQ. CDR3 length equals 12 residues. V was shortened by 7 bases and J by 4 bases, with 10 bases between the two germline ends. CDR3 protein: CASRIPADTQYF. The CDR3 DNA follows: TGCGCCAGCCGCATTCCTGCAGATACGCAGTATTTT.

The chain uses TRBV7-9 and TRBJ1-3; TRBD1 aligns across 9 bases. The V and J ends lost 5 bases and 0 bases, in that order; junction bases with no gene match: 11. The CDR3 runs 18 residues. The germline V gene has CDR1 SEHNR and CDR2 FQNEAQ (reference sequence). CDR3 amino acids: CASSPSPGTGNSGNTIYF. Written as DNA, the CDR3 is TGTGCCAGCAGCCCGAGTCCCGGGACAGGGAACTCTGGAAACACCATATATTTT.

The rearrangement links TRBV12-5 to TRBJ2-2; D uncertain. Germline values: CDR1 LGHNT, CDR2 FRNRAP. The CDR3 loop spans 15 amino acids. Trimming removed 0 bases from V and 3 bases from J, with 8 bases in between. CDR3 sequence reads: CASGLVSGHTGELFF. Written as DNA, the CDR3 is TGTGCTAGTGGTTTGGTGTCCGGGCACACCGGGGAGCTGTTTTTT.

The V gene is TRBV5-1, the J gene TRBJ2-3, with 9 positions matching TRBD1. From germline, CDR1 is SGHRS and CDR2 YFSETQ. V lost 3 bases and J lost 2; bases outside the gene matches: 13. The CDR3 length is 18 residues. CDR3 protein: CASSWTRGTGISTDTQYF. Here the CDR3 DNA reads TGCGCCAGCAGCTGGACCCGCGGGACAGGGATATCCACAGATACGCAGTATTTT.

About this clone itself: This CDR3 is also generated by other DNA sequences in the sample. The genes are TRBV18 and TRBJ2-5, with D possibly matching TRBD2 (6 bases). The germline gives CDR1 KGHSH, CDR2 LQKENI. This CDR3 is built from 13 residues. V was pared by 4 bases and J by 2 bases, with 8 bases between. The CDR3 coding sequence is TGTGCCAGCTCACTGGGACTTCAAGAGACCCAGTACTTC. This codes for CASSLGLQETQYF.

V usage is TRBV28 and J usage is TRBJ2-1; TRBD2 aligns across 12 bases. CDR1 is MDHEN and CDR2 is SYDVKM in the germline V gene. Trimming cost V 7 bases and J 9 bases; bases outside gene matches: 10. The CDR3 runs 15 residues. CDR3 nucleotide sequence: TGTGCCAGCACCACCCTAGCGGGAGGGCTCGGTGAGCAGTTCTTC. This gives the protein CASTTLAGGLGEQFF.

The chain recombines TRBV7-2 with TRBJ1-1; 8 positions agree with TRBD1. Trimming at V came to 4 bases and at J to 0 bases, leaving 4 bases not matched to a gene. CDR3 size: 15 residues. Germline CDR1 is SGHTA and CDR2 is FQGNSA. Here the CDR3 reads CASSSQTGVNTEAFF. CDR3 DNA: TGTGCCAGCAGCTCCCAGACAGGGGTGAACACTGAAGCTTTCTTT.

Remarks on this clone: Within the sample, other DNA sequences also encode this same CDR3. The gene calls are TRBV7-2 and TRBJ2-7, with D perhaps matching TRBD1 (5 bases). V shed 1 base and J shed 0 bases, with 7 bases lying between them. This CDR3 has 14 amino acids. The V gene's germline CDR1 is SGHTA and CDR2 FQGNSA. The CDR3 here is CASSLDRSSYEQYF. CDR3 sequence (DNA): TGTGCCAGCAGCTTAGACAGGAGCTCCTACGAGCAGTACTTC.

In DNA, the CDR3 is TGTGCCAGCAGTTTGGACGGCACAAACTACGAGCAGTACTTC. Encoded protein: CASSLDGTNYEQYF. The chain has TRBV28 and TRBJ2-7, with D unclear. The V end was cut by 3 bases, the J end by 3 bases, with 12 bases between. Per germline, CDR1 MDHEN and CDR2 SYDVKM. This CDR3 region has 14 residues.

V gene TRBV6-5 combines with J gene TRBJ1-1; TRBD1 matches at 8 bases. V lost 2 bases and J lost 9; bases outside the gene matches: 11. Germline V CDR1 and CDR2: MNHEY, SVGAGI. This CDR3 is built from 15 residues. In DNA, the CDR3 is TGTGCCAGCAGTTACACGGACAGGGTTGGTAGTAAAGCTTTCTTT. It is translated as CASSYTDRVGSKAFF.

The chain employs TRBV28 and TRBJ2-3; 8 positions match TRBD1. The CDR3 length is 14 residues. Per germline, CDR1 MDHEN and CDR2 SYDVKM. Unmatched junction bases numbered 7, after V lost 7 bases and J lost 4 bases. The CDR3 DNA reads TGTGCCAGCAATGGCAGGGGGCCAGCAGATACGCAGTATTTT. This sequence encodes CASNGRGPADTQYF.

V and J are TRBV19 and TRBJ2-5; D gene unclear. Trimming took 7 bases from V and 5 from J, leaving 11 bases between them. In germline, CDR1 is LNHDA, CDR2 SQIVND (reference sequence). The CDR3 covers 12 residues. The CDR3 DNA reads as TGTGCCAGTAAAGGTTACCGGGAGACCCAGTACTTC. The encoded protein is CASKGYRETQYF.

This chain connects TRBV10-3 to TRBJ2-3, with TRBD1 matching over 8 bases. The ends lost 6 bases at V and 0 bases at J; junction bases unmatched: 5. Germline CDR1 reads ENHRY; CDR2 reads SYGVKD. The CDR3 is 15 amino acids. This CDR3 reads CAISGTGRSTDTQYF. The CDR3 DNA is TGTGCCATCAGCGGGACAGGACGTAGCACAGATACGCAGTATTTT.